The 9 T cell receptor beta chains below were found in one sample sequenced in a study of response to subunit inactivated influenza vaccine (dated by TCRdb to the late 2010s). The method was RT-PCR. The sequencer listed for this sample is Illumina HiSeq 2500. TCRdb cleaned the public reads at Q25 with fastp, built clones with MiXCR and kept in-frame beta chains. Under each unique CDR3 protein, matching rows form one entry showing the most common genes and DNA. The sample includes hundreds of thousands of distinct CDR3 sequences, with approximately 17% observed a single time. The biggest ten clones account for approximately 11% of the sample. The specimen was PBMCs from blood, collected 4 to 6 days after vaccination. All receptors come from a man aged 45-65 years who received an inactivated influenza vaccine. Donor details come from another sample of the same person, matched by shared clones.

The V and J genes are TRBV13 and TRBJ2-5, with 8 positions matching TRBD2. The CDR3 runs 14 residues. Per germline, CDR1 PRHDT and CDR2 FYEKMQ (reference sequence). With 10 bases clipped from V and 4 bases from J, the junction kept 11 bases outside the gene matches. As DNA, the CDR3 is TGTGCCATGGGCCCCGGGACTAGAGGAGAGACCCAGTACTTC. Translation gives CAMGPGTRGETQYF.

The J gene is TRBJ2-1, the V gene TRBV5-5; the match to TRBD1 covers 7 bases. The length of the CDR3 is 16 residues. The junction had 10 bases not matched to a gene; V was cut back by 1 base and J by 6 bases. Germline V gives CDR1 SGHKS, CDR2 YYEKEE (reference sequence). As DNA, the CDR3 is TGTGCCAGCAGCTTGAGACAGGGAACGTTAGGCAATGAGCAGTTCTTC. Translating it yields CASSLRQGTLGNEQFF.

The chain links TRBV29-1 to TRBJ2-7, with D possibly TRBD2 on 5 matching bases. The V end lost 3 bases, the J end lost 3 bases, and 9 bases lay between the germline ends. Germline V lookup: CDR1 SQVTM, CDR2 ANQGSEA. CDR3 size: 12 residues. CDR3 sequence (DNA): TGCAGCGTTGATGAGGGCGGCTACGAGCAGTACTTC. Translation gives CSVDEGGYEQYF.

CDR3 DNA sequence: TGCGCCAGCAGCCGAAATCCGGGGCAGCCTAATGAAAAACTGTTTTTT. It codes for CASSRNPGQPNEKLFF. The gene calls are TRBV4-3 and TRBJ1-4, with D perhaps matching TRBD1 (5 bases). Trimming shortened V by 4 bases and J by 3 bases, and 15 bases separated the two germline ends. Germline CDR1 is LGHNA and CDR2 is YSLEER. The CDR3 runs 16 residues.

This clonotype came up a few times. The rearrangement links TRBV7-2 to TRBJ1-4; a possible D gene is TRBD1 (5 bases). Germline CDR1 and CDR2: SGHTA and FQGNSA. CDR3 size: 15 residues. Between the trimmed V and J ends, which lost 2 bases and 8 bases, there was a span of 15 bases. DNA of the CDR3: TGTGCCAGCAGCTTAACCGGGACGGCGGGAGAAAAACTGTTTTTT. Translating it yields CASSLTGTAGEKLFF.

The chain is built from TRBV28 and TRBJ1-2; D gene ambiguous. Per germline, CDR1 MDHEN and CDR2 SYDVKM. CDR3 length: 12 amino acids. With 5 bases removed from V and 7 bases from J, the gap between germline ends came to 11 bases. The CDR3 protein is CASSPRITGYTF. The DNA for the CDR3 is TGTGCCAGCAGTCCAAGGATAACTGGCTACACCTTC.

This clonotype was recorded a few times. V and J are TRBV5-5 and TRBJ1-1, with D unclear. This CDR3 has 15 residues. The germline V gene encodes CDR1 SGHKS and CDR2 YYEKEE (reference sequence). Trimming shortened V by 2 bases and J by 0 bases, and 11 bases separated the two germline ends. CDR3 amino acids: CASSLRGRMNTEAFF. The CDR3 coding sequence is TGTGCCAGCAGCTTACGAGGGCGGATGAACACTGAAGCTTTCTTT.

The table lists this clonotype with many counts. This sequence joins TRBV27 and TRBJ2-1; 7 bases agree with TRBD1. The CDR3 has 15 amino acids. V gave up 4 bases and J gave up 2 bases; unmatched junction bases: 5. CDR1 is MNHEY, CDR2 SMNVEV, per germline (reference sequence). The CDR3 here is CASSSSTGTYNEQFF. The CDR3 DNA reads TGTGCCAGCAGTTCATCGACAGGGACCTACAATGAGCAGTTCTTC.

The chain carries TRBV7-2 and TRBJ2-3, with D tentatively TRBD1 (6 bases). Germline-derived CDR1 and CDR2 are SGHTA and FQGNSA. V was pared by 8 bases and J by 6 bases, with 18 bases between. There are 14 residues in the CDR3. CDR3 nucleotide sequence: TGTGCCAGCGGGCAACAGGGAAGTGCCGATACGCAGTATTTT. The encoded protein is CASGQQGSADTQYF.